The next 28 T cell receptor beta chains were all read from a single sample in a study of blood T cell repertoires in COVID-19. The assay was immunoSEQ multiplex PCR, and TCRdb's table has in-frame clones only and misses some. The data show about 370,000 clones, roughly nine tenths seen once. Sequencing was performed on peripheral blood. These TCRs come from a woman aged 30 to 39 with COVID-19, enrolled during active disease.

The chain joins TRBV5-1 to TRBJ1-4, with D maybe TRBD1 (5 bases). Trimming cost V 5 bases and J 6 bases, with 8 bases left between them. The CDR3 loop spans 12 amino acids. CDR1 SGHRS and CDR2 YFSETQ come from the germline V gene. Here the CDR3 DNA reads TGCGCCAGCAGAGGGGCGGATGAAAAACTGTTTTTT. As protein: CASRGADEKLFF.

The chain employs TRBV7-2 and TRBJ1-3, with 9 positions matching TRBD1. CDR3 length equals 18 residues. V shed 3 bases, J shed 0 bases, and the junction held 9 bases outside the gene matches. CDR1 and CDR2 from the germline V gene are SGHTA and FQGNSA. In nucleotides, the CDR3 is TGTGCCAGCAGCTTCTCGGGGACAGGGCTCGTCTCTGGAAACACCATATATTTT. The encoded protein is CASSFSGTGLVSGNTIYF.

This clone came up once. The chain joins TRBV18 to TRBJ2-2, with 9 bases identical to TRBD1. The CDR3 loop spans 16 amino acids. CDR1 is KGHSH and CDR2 is LQKENI in the germline V gene. V dropped 6 bases and J dropped 4; count of bases not matched to a gene: 9. CDR3 sequence reads: CASSLTGGDSTGELFF. As DNA, the CDR3 is TGTGCCAGCTCCCTAACAGGGGGCGACAGCACCGGGGAGCTGTTTTTT.

The chain employs TRBV30 and TRBJ1-2; 10 bases fit TRBD1. Per germline, CDR1 GTSNPN and CDR2 SVGIG (reference sequence). This CDR3 is built from 13 residues. Trimming took 5 bases from V and 6 from J; bases not matched to a gene: 6. The CDR3 region is CAWAGDRGDGYTF. Written as DNA, the CDR3 is TGTGCCTGGGCAGGGGACAGGGGAGATGGCTACACCTTC.

J is TRBJ1-1 and V is TRBV5-1; TRBD1 matches 9 bases. V was clipped by 1 base and J by 0 bases; unmatched bases: 1. The CDR3 loop spans 15 amino acids. Germline V gene data show CDR1 as SGHRS and CDR2 as YFSETQ. The CDR3 DNA follows: TGCGCCAGCAGCTTGACAGGGGGCCTGAACACTGAAGCTTTCTTT. Translating gives CASSLTGGLNTEAFF. The whole variable domain, filled in from reference TRBV5-1 and TRBJ1-1, reads KAGVTQTPRYLIKTRGQQVTLSCSPISGHRSVSWYQQTPGQGLQFLFEYFSETQRNKGNFPGRFSGRQFSNSRSEMNVSTLELGDSALYLCASSLTGGLNTEAFFGQGTRLTVV.

The chain carries TRBV27 and TRBJ2-1, with D maybe TRBD2 (7 bases). The V end was cut by 3 bases, the J end by 6 bases, with 24 bases between. CDR3 length: 18 residues. Germline values: CDR1 MNHEY, CDR2 SMNVEV (reference sequence). CDR3 sequence reads: CASSLPAGSGGRSNEQFF. In nucleotides, the CDR3 is TGTGCCAGCAGTTTGCCCGCCGGCTCGGGGGGCAGAAGCAATGAGCAGTTCTTC.

The chain is built from TRBV5-5 and TRBJ2-5; 9 bases line up with TRBD1. Germline lookup yields CDR1 SGHKS and CDR2 YYEKEE (reference sequence). The CDR3 sequence is 17 residues long. V shed 0 bases, J shed 5 bases, and the junction held 11 bases outside the gene matches. The CDR3 spells CASSLAYRGRVGETQYF. CDR3 DNA sequence: TGTGCCAGCAGCTTGGCTTACAGGGGGCGCGTTGGTGAGACCCAGTACTTC.

The V and J genes are TRBV30 and TRBJ2-1; no clear D gene. Trimming removed 2 bases from V and 8 bases from J, with 7 bases in between. The CDR3 is 11 amino acids. Germline V gene lookup returns CDR1 GTSNPN and CDR2 SVGIG (reference sequence). CDR3 residues: CAWSPRDEQFF. CDR3 nucleotides: TGTGCCTGGAGTCCAAGAGATGAGCAGTTCTTC.

The V call is TRBV4-3, the J call TRBJ2-3, with 8 bases lining up with TRBD1. The junction had 4 bases not matched to a gene; V was cut back by 2 bases and J by 6 bases. Germline V gives CDR1 LGHNA, CDR2 YSLEER. CDR3 length: 14 residues. For the CDR3, the DNA is TGCGCCAGCAGCCAACAGGGGGCGCTGGATACGCAGTATTTT. Its translation: CASSQQGALDTQYF.

The V call is TRBV6-4, the J call TRBJ1-1, with D maybe TRBD1 (6 bases). The CDR3 is made up of 13 amino acids. V dropped 3 bases and J dropped 5 bases, with 10 bases sitting between them. In germline, CDR1 is MRHNA, CDR2 SNTAGT. The CDR3 protein is CASSEQGWTEAFF. The CDR3 DNA follows: TGTGCCAGCAGTGAGCAGGGGTGGACTGAAGCTTTCTTT.

This clone occurred a few times. The CDR3 is CASSASGTGGDGNQPQHF. The CDR3 DNA follows: TGTGCCAGCAGTGCATCCGGGACAGGGGGCGACGGCAATCAGCCCCAGCATTTT. The chain has TRBV6-1 and TRBJ1-5; 12 bases match TRBD1. This CDR3 contains 18 residues. After removal of 4 bases from V and 2 bases from J, the junction contained 9 bases not matched to a gene. The V gene's germline CDR1 is MNHNS and CDR2 SASEGT.

The chain carries TRBV29-1 and TRBJ2-4; D may be TRBD1 (6 bases). The CDR3 spans 14 residues. Germline CDR1 SQVTM, CDR2 ANQGSEA. The V and J ends lost 7 bases and 7 bases respectively, with 20 bases between them. The CDR3 region has the DNA TGCAGCGCTGCCGACGGGACACCCTACAACATTCAGTACTTC. Encoded protein: CSAADGTPYNIQYF.

Points on this clone: The junction and the germline gene differ at one end; a read error may be behind it. This chain links TRBV7-2 with TRBJ2-7, with 14 bases matching TRBD2. This CDR3 has 16 residues. Germline V CDR1 and CDR2: SGHTA, FQGNSA. Here the CDR3 DNA reads TGTGCCAGCAGCCCGAGTTATGGGACTAGCGGGGGTCCCACGAACTTC. Translating gives CASSPSYGTSGGPTNF.

The rearrangement uses TRBV6-2 or TRBV6-3 and TRBJ2-1, with 7 bases that match TRBD1. J lost 0 bases, V lost 2 bases, and 1 base had no gene match. The germline CDR1 and CDR2 sequences are MNHEY and SVGEGT. The CDR3 consists of 15 residues. DNA for the CDR3: TGTGCCAGCAGTTACGGGGACAGCTCCTACAATGAGCAGTTCTTC. This translates into CASSYGDSSYNEQFF.

The chain joins TRBV6-1 to TRBJ2-7; 8 bases match TRBD1. Germline CDR1 MNHNS, CDR2 SASEGT. The junction had 9 bases not matched to a gene; V was cut back by 0 bases and J by 5 bases. CDR3 length: 16 amino acids. The CDR3, as DNA: TGTGCCAGCAGTGAAGCGCAGGGTACAGGGGGGCACGAGCAGTACGTC. This translates into CASSEAQGTGGHEQYV.

CDR3 protein: CASSMGQSATNEKLFF. The DNA of the CDR3 is TGTGCCAGCAGCATGGGACAGTCTGCAACTAATGAAAAACTGTTTTTT. The chain combines TRBV2 with TRBJ1-4; TRBD1 agrees at 7 bases. Germline CDR1 and CDR2: SNHLY and FYNNEI. The V gene end was trimmed by 6 bases and the J gene end by 0 bases; junction bases not matched to a gene: 7. CDR3 length: 16 amino acids. Full variable domain (remainder filled in from reference TRBV2 and TRBJ1-4): EPEVTQTPSHQVTQMGQEVILRCVPISNHLYFYWYRQILGQKVEFLVSFYNNEISEKSEIFDDQFSVERPDGSNFTLKIRSTKLEDSAMYFCASSMGQSATNEKLFFGSGTQLSVL.

This clone was seen just once. This chain joins TRBV5-4 and TRBJ2-1; D may be TRBD2 (7 bases). Trimming removed 4 bases at V and 8 bases at J, with 22 bases between. CDR3 length: 16 amino acids. The germline CDR1 and CDR2 sequences are SGHNT and YYREEE (reference sequence). This chain's CDR3 is CASSREAGAPSDEQFF. As DNA, the CDR3 is TGTGCCAGCAGCCGGGAGGCGGGGGCCCCTTCGGATGAGCAGTTCTTC.

The chain has TRBV28 and TRBJ1-5; 10 nucleotides align to TRBD1. V lost 5 bases, J lost 2 bases, and 3 bases stayed unmatched. The CDR3 has 15 residues. CDR1 and CDR2 from the germline V gene are MDHEN and SYDVKM. The DNA for the CDR3 is TGTGCCAGCAGTCCCGGGACAGGGGGCAATCAGCCCCAGCATTTT. Its protein is CASSPGTGGNQPQHF.

This clone was counted once. This chain links TRBV29-1 with TRBJ1-4, with 9 bases matching TRBD1. Germline V gene lookup returns CDR1 SQVTM and CDR2 ANQGSEA. This CDR3 has 15 amino acids. V lost 6 bases to trimming and J lost 6 bases; unmatched junction nucleotides: 11. CDR3 bases: TGCAGCGTACGACCGGGACAGGGAAGATATGAAAAACTGTTTTTT. Translating gives CSVRPGQGRYEKLFF. Full variable domain (remainder filled in from reference TRBV29-1 and TRBJ1-4): SAVISQKPSRDICQRGTSLTIQCQVDSQVTMMFWYRQQPGQSLTLIATANQGSEATYESGFVIDKFPISRPNLTFSTLTVSNMSPEDSSIYLCSVRPGQGRYEKLFFGSGTQLSVL.

This clone occurred a few times. The genes are TRBV5-8 and TRBJ1-6, with unresolved D. This CDR3 has 13 residues. CDR1 and CDR2 from the germline V gene are SGHTS and YDEGEE. V lost 4 bases and J lost 6, with 8 bases in between. CDR3 DNA: TGTGCCAGCAGCCAGCGCTCTAATTCACCCCTCCACTTT. Protein sequence: CASSQRSNSPLHF.

The rearrangement joins TRBV7-9 to TRBJ1-2; weak D call: TRBD1 (5 bases). The CDR3 contains 15 residues. Trimming pared 6 bases from V and 4 bases from J, leaving 18 bases between. Germline values: CDR1 SEHNR, CDR2 FQNEAQ (reference sequence). CDR3 in DNA: TGTGCCAGCAGGGTAGATAGGCCCGGGGGCTATGGCTACACCTTC. This codes for CASRVDRPGGYGYTF. Using reference TRBV7-9 and TRBJ1-2 for the parts outside the CDR3, the full variable domain is DTGVSQNPRHKITKRGQNVTFRCDPISEHNRLYWYRQTLGQGPEFLTYFQNEAQLEKSRLLSDRFSAERPKGSFSTLEIQRTEQGDSAMYLCASRVDRPGGYGYTFGSGTRLTVV.

Turning to this clone: Germline is not matched at one junction end, which may reflect a read error. The chain employs TRBV15 and TRBJ1-2; D not resolved. There are 13 residues in the CDR3. Germline CDR1 is LNHNV and CDR2 is YYDKDF (reference sequence). The CDR3 loop is CATSPGENFGYTF. The CDR3, as DNA: TGTGCCACCAGCCCCGGGGAGAACTTTGGCTACACCTTC.

The chain combines TRBV5-1 with TRBJ2-1, with 8 bases aligning to TRBD2. Per germline, CDR1 SGHRS and CDR2 YFSETQ. The CDR3 loop spans 14 amino acids. Trimming took 4 bases from V and 4 from J; bases not matched to a gene: 4. The CDR3 nucleotides are TGCGCCAGCAGCCGCGGGAGGACGTACAATGAGCAGTTCTTC. This encodes CASSRGRTYNEQFF.

The genes are TRBV27 and TRBJ1-1; the D gene is possibly TRBD1 (5 bases). This CDR3 contains 14 residues. Germline V gives CDR1 MNHEY, CDR2 SMNVEV (reference sequence). V shed 6 bases and J shed 1 base, with 12 bases lying between them. The CDR3 loop reads CASSRASPNTEAFF. For the CDR3, the DNA is TGTGCCAGCAGCAGGGCCTCCCCGAACACTGAAGCTTTCTTT.

V is TRBV19 and J is TRBJ1-5; no reliable D call. V was clipped by 6 bases and J by 2 bases, with 20 bases between them. This CDR3 has 17 amino acids. Germline loops: CDR1 LNHDA, CDR2 SQIVND (reference sequence). CDR3 bases: TGTGCCAGTAGGACTCGGGAGGGATGGTGGGGCAATCAGCCCCAGCATTTT. This sequence encodes CASRTREGWWGNQPQHF.

In its sample, this clone was seen once. The genes are TRBV12-5 and TRBJ2-5, with 7 bases identical to TRBD1. From germline, CDR1 is LGHNT and CDR2 FRNRAP. The junction had 10 bases not matched to a gene; V was cut back by 2 bases and J by 4 bases. The CDR3 contains 16 residues. CDR3 DNA: TGTGCTAGTGGTTTGACACCAGGGGGTATCGGAGAGACCCAGTACTTC. It translates to CASGLTPGGIGETQYF.

The gene calls are TRBV7-6 and TRBJ1-1, with 8 bases lining up with TRBD1. This CDR3 has 16 amino acids. Germline CDR1 reads SGHVS; CDR2 reads FNYEAQ. The J segment lost 1 base and the V segment lost 5 bases, leaving 9 bases of the junction unmatched. The CDR3 region has the DNA TGTGCCAGCAGCGCCCGACAGGGGATGTCGAACACTGAAGCTTTCTTT. Its protein is CASSARQGMSNTEAFF.

The chain employs TRBV11-3 and TRBJ2-5, with 8 bases aligning to TRBD2. The CDR3 runs 15 residues. CDR1 and CDR2 from the germline V gene are SGHNT and YENEEA. J lost 0 bases, V lost 5 bases, and 5 bases had no gene match. The CDR3, as DNA: TGTGCCAGCAGCCCCCGGGGGGGAGACCAAGAGACCCAGTACTTC. Amino acids: CASSPRGGDQETQYF.